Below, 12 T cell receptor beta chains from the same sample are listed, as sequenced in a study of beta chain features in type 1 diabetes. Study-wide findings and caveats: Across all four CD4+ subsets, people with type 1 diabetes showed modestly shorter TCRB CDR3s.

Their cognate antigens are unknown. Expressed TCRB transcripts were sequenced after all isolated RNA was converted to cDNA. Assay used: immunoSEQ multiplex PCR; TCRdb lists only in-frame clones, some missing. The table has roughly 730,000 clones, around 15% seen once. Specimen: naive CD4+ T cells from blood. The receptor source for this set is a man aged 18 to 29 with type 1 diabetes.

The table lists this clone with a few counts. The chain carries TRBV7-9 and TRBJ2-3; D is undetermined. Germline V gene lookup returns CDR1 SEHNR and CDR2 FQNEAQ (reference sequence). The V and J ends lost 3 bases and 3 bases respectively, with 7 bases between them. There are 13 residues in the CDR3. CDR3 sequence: CASSFSVTDTQYF. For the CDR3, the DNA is TGTGCCAGCAGCTTCTCAGTTACAGATACGCAGTATTTT.

CDR3 amino acids: CASSPTSGNTIYF. The CDR3 DNA reads as TGTGCCAGCAGCCCTACTTCTGGAAACACCATATATTTT. The chain recombines TRBV9 with TRBJ1-3, with D hard to call. The germline CDR1 and CDR2 sequences are SGDLS and YYNGEE. The CDR3 contains 13 residues. Trimming took 4 bases from V and 1 from J, leaving 6 bases between them.

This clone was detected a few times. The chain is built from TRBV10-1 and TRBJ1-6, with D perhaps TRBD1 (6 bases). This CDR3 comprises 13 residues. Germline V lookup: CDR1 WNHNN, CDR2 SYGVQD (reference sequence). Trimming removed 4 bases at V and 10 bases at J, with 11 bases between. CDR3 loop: CASSGQDRSPLHF. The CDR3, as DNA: TGCGCCAGCAGTGGACAGGATCGGTCACCCCTCCACTTT.

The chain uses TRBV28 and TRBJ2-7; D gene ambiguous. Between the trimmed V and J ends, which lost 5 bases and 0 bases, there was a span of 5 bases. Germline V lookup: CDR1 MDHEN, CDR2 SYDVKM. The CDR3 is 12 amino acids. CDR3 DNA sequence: TGTGCCAGCAGTCCTTTCTCCTACGAGCAGTACTTC. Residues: CASSPFSYEQYF. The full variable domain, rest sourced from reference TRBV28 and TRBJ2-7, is DVKVTQSSRYLVKRTGEKVFLECVQDMDHENMFWYRQDPGLGLRLIYFSYDVKMKEKGDIPEGYSVSREKKERFSLILESASTNQTSMYLCASSPFSYEQYFGPGTRLTVT.

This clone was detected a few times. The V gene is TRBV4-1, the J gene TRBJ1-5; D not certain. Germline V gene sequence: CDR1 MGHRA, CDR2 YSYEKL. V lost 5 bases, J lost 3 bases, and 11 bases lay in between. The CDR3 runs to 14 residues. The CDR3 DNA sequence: TGCGCCAGCAGCGCAGCAGGTATCAATCAGCCCCAGCATTTT. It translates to CASSAAGINQPQHF.

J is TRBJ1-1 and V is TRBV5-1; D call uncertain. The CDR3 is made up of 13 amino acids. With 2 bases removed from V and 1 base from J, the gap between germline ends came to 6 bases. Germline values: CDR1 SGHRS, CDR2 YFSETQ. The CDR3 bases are TGCGCCAGCAGCTTCGAGGAGAACACTGAAGCTTTCTTT. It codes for CASSFEENTEAFF.

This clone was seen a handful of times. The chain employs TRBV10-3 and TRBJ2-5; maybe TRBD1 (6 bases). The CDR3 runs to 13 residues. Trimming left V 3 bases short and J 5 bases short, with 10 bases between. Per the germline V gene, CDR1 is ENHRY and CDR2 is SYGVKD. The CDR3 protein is CAISDRGSETQYF. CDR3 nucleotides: TGTGCCATCAGTGACAGGGGAAGTGAGACCCAGTACTTC.

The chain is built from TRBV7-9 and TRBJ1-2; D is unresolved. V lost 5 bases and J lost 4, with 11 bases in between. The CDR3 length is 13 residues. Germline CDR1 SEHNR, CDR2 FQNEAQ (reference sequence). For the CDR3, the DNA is TGTGCCAGCAGCCCCGACCGGATCTATGGCTACACCTTC. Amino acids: CASSPDRIYGYTF. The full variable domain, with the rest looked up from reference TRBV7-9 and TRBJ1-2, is DTGVSQNPRHKITKRGQNVTFRCDPISEHNRLYWYRQTLGQGPEFLTYFQNEAQLEKSRLLSDRFSAERPKGSFSTLEIQRTEQGDSAMYLCASSPDRIYGYTFGSGTRLTVV.

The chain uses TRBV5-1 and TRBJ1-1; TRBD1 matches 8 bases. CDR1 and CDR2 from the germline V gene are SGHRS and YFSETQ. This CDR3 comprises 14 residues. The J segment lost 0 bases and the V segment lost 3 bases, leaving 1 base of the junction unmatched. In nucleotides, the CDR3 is TGCGCCAGCAGCTCGGGACAGGTGAACACTGAAGCTTTCTTT. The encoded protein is CASSSGQVNTEAFF. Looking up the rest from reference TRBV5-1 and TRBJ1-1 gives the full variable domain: KAGVTQTPRYLIKTRGQQVTLSCSPISGHRSVSWYQQTPGQGLQFLFEYFSETQRNKGNFPGRFSGRQFSNSRSEMNVSTLELGDSALYLCASSSGQVNTEAFFGQGTRLTVV.

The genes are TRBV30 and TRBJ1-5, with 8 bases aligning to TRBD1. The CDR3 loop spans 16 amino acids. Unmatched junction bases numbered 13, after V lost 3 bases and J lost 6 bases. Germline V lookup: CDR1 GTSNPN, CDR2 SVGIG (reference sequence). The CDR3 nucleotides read TGTGCCTGGAGGGCTAGGGGACAGGCGGAGGCTCAGCCCCAGCATTTT. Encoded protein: CAWRARGQAEAQPQHF.

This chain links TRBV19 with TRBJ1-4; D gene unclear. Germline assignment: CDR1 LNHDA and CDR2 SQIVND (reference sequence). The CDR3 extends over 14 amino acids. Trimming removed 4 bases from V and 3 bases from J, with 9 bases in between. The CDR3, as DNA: TGTGCCAGTAGTAGCCGGCTACCTAATGAAAAACTGTTTTTT. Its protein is CASSSRLPNEKLFF.

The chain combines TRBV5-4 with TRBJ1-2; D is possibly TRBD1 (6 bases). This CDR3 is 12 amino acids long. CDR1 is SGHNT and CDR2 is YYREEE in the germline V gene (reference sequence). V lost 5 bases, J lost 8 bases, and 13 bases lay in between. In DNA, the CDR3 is TGTGCCAGCAGAACAGGGTTGGGCGGCTACACCTTC. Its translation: CASRTGLGGYTF.